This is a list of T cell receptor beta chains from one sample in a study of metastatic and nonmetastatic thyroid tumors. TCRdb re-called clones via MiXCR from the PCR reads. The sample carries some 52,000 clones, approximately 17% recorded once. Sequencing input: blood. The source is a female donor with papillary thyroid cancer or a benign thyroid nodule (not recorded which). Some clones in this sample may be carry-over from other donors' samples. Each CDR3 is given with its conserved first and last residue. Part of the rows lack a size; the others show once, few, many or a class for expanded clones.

CASSEAVGDRSYEQYF TRBV2 NA TRBJ2-7
CAISETGGTETKYF TRBV10-3 few TRBJ2-5
CASSVGRASNQPQHF TRBV6-1 many TRBJ1-5
CATSRDRAVRNSPLNF TRBV15 NA TRBJ1-6
CASSPDTSSGANVLTF TRBV4-2 few TRBJ2-6
CATSRDNGRTYVYTF TRBV15 few TRBJ1-2
CASRWTVCSDEQYF TRBV2 NA TRBJ2-7
CASSLSGAGGYTF TRBV28 many TRBJ1-2
CASSEYVGSPLHF TRBV25-1 many TRBJ1-6
CASSEASDGADTQYF TRBV6-4 many TRBJ2-3
CASSPGTASNQPQHF TRBV12-3/TRBV12-4 many TRBJ1-5
CASSPGRSLNTEAFF TRBV18 many TRBJ1-1
CASSRPVYAYNEQFF TRBV4-1 NA TRBJ2-1
CASGTVSYEQYF TRBV12-3/TRBV12-4 NA TRBJ2-7
CASSPLGVTSTDTQYF TRBV5-1 few TRBJ2-3
CASSQDRGGDTQYF TRBV11-3 many TRBJ2-3
CASSVGIHEQYF TRBV28 few TRBJ2-7
CASRRYTGELFF TRBV5-8 many TRBJ2-2
CACSEPIRNYEHYF TRBV6-1 NA TRBJ2-7
CSARPPDWYSGNTIYF TRBV20-1 many TRBJ1-3
CASSFGVVRASGSGDTQYF TRBV7-2 many TRBJ2-3
CASSQGLHTDTQYF TRBV7-8 many TRBJ2-3